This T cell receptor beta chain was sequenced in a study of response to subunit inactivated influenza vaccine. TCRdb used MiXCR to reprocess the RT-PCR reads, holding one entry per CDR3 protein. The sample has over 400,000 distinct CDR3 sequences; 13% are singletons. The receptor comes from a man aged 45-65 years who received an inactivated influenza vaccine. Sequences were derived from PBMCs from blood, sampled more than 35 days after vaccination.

CDR3 residues: CASSQSRTSGGALRETQYF. Written as DNA, the CDR3 is TGTGCCAGCAGTCAATCACGGACTAGCGGGGGGGCCTTGAGAGAGACCCAGTACTTC. The V call is TRBV27, the J call TRBJ2-5; 15 bases fit TRBD2. Trimming removed 5 bases from V and 4 bases from J; junction bases left unmatched: 14. CDR1 and CDR2 (germline): MNHEY, SMNVEV (reference sequence). CDR3 length: 19 amino acids.